This T cell receptor beta chain comes out of a study of cytomegalovirus exposure and HLA in healthy donors (dated by TCRdb to 2017 to 2019). At the level of the whole study: In an earlier analysis of under 750 of the donors, 276 Gb of sequence data and about 110 million unique TCR beta sequences from 180 million or so T cells were reported. Besides the first cohort of approximately 670 subjects, a separate validation cohort made up of over a hundred different subjects was used. Typing coverage differed by locus: A, B, C, DRB1 and DQB1 were typed in about 620-630 donors, DQA1 in 522, DPA1 in around 610, and DPB1 in around 440. Donor age, sex, ethnicity and CMV serostatus were compiled together with the repertoire data. The study aimed to test whether cataloging public T cell receptors could reveal signatures of past pathogen exposure. All discovery cohort repertoires had been generated using a single sequencing platform. Rather than drawing on any new phenotypic data, the later analysis identified candidate immune exposures from TCR beta sequences and the way those sequences occurred across donors. Roughly 5 DR-DQ haplotypes were handled as single units for association and clustering, since linkage in the cohort was strong. HLA typing included class I and class II loci at four-digit resolution. In an earlier analysis of roughly 580 of the donors, high-throughput TCR beta sequencing was used to judge whether each TCR beta V gene segment behaved as functional or pseudogenic. About 280 gigabases of sequencing data and roughly 80 million unique TCR sequences made up an early release that covered some 640 HLA-typed donors. A later analysis re-examined previously published TCR beta repertoires from about 700 donors and added high-resolution HLA genotyping to investigate patterns of TCR occurrence. The study used immunosequencing to profile the T cell repertoires of around 600 subjects and linked those repertoires to cytomegalovirus serostatus. To predict cytomegalovirus infection status, the study brought together high-throughput TCR immunosequencing, statistical association of individual TCRs with disease status, and machine learning. The genetic ancestry cluster associated with self-reported Caucasian donors included roughly four fifths of the approximately 410 genotyped donors. Genome-wide SNP genotypes for about three fifths of the roughly 700 donors were used in a later genetic analysis, which treated that subset as a discovery cohort. On average, around 230,000 unique TCR beta nucleotide sequences were sequenced per donor among about 400 genotyped donors of the cohort, with approximately 18% of those sequences being non-productive. The research as a whole found: The classifier was reported to diagnose cytomegalovirus status with high specificity and sensitivity in both the original cohort and the validation cohort. In vitro tests confirmed that a few of the cytomegalovirus-associated TCR beta chains recognize cytomegalovirus antigens. V-gene and J-gene trimming of TCR beta chains was associated with a missense DCLRE1C variant in a later genetic analysis, and the association was replicated in an independent cohort. HLA typing was unavailable for some donors at each locus, so association tests used only the typed subset. A further reported finding was that TCR beta sequences accurately predicted the HLA-A and HLA-B alleles for most subjects in the first cohort. According to the authors, the approach could potentially be generalized to other disease states and immunological phenotypes. Most TCR sequences were seen in very few donors, while some public TCRs were found in many individuals. Some IMGT-functional V segments, including TRBV6-2 and TRBV6-3, could not be distinguished by the 87-base-pair reads and were therefore excluded. A cluster of highly shared sequence variants was judged likely to represent a technical artifact of the sequencing pipeline. Assigning TCR associations to individual alleles was difficult when HLA alleles, especially DR and DQ, strongly co-occurred. Immune exposure information for the cohort was limited to CMV serostatus. In a later analysis, several top co-occurrence clusters were reported to appear linked to parvovirus B19, influenza, CMV and Epstein-Barr virus. Most CMV-associated TCR beta chains appeared to be HLA-restricted in a later analysis, and the HLA associations seemed to be driven largely by CMV exposure. At a false discovery rate of 0.05, a later analysis linked about 17,000 TCR beta sequences to specific HLA alleles. A later analysis found that TCR association rates varied across HLA loci, with DRB1 alleles showing the most associated TCRs and HLA-C alleles the fewest. A total of about 150 TCR beta chains were listed by the study as associated with cytomegalovirus. Sequencing depth was assumed to be roughly uniform across donors in the presence/absence analyses, though that assumption may not hold. An earlier analysis of approximately 500 of the donors showed that most TCR beta V segments appeared in productive rearrangements either about 87% or about 30% of the time, which broadly matched IMGT annotations. Around 16 rarely observed V segments, including chromosome 9 orphons, were excluded from the earlier analysis of some 590 of the donors because counts were too low. Compared with equally common non-associated chains, HLA-associated TCR beta chains in a later analysis were more clonally expanded and had lower generation probabilities. Linkage disequilibrium might explain the correlated functional status among segregating V segments, but an unknown experimental factor could not be excluded. Only TCR beta chains were sequenced in this cohort, and the absence of alpha or paired-chain data limited detectable features. A later genetic analysis reported fewer N-insertions in productive TCRs among donors in an Asian-associated ancestry cluster than the approximately 670-donor mean.

Library preparation used the immunoSEQ multiplex PCR assay. For the multiplex PCR, a mixture combining 60 forward primers for TCR Vbeta segments and 13 reverse primers for TCR Jbeta segments was used. Amplification of the CDR3 region of rearranged TCR beta genes was performed with a multiplex PCR assay on genomic DNA. Amplified TCR beta libraries were sequenced as 87-base-pair reads on the Illumina HiSeq System. The paper's data handling went like this. A later analysis tallied roughly 76 million unique TCR beta chains across the 660 or so repertoires, and some 12 million of those chains were shared by two or more donors. Raw reads were error-corrected and collapsed into unique sequences by a nearest-neighbor algorithm in which closely related sequences were merged to remove PCR and sequencing errors. Alignment of CDR3 sequences to IMGT reference sequences was used to assign V, D and J gene segments. For a sequence to be retained, a match of at least six nucleotides to both a V gene segment and a J gene segment was required. Rearrangements were called productive when the CDR3 lacked stop codons and stayed in frame with V and J; all others were non-productive. Following IMGT convention, CDR3 was defined as the stretch from the second conserved V-encoded cysteine to the conserved J-encoded phenylalanine. The earlier analysis of 550 to 650 of the donors excluded any sequence lacking an unambiguous match to a single V gene segment. In an earlier analysis of a few hundred of the donors, V segments were called functional above 56.7% productive rearrangements and were called segregating when the between-donor standard deviation exceeded 5%. A statistical classification framework was built for diagnosing cytomegalovirus status from the catalog of TCR beta chain sequences. In a later analysis, V and J genes were assigned by comparing TCR nucleotide sequences against IMGT/GENE-DB human TR gene sequences. Using the TCRdist pipeline, a later analysis assigned CDR3 sequences along with most-parsimonious VDJ recombination scenarios. A later analysis defined each TCR beta chain by its CDR3 amino acid sequence plus V-gene family, and excluded reads lacking a unique V-gene family. To address suspected cross-contamination and a sequencing artifact, a later analysis removed around 600 highly shared, low-generation-probability nucleotide sequences. In a later analysis, a clonal expansion index was calculated for each public chain from normalized within-repertoire ranks of inferred template counts. A later analysis computed generation probabilities with a VDJ recombination model fitted to out-of-frame rearrangements, and checked the results against IGoR. In a later analysis, hypergeometric tests were used to score TCR-TCR, TCR-HLA and TCR-CMV co-occurrence, with a repertoire-size bias correction applied to TCR pairs. In a later analysis, false discovery rates were estimated by permuting HLA or CMV assignments 20 times. A later analysis grouped co-occurring TCRs with DBSCAN, adding TCRdist sequence similarity when clustering within HLA-allele-positive subsets. Repertoires with fewer than 30,000 or more than 120,000 public chains were left out of co-occurrence clustering, as were about 5 repertoires with anomalous nucleotide sharing. Held by TCRdb, this immuneACCESS table contains in-frame sequences only and omits some clones. Under half of the omission traces to an unresolved V gene where checked; the cause of the rest is unknown. V and J calls and clone size are those listed in that table; D and trimming were worked out from the DNA. This sample's records show roughly 33,000 clones. Together, the top ten hold around 3.5% of the sample.

For CDR1 and CDR2, the germline V gene (reference sequence) lists GTSNPN and SVGIG. Reading from cysteine to phenylalanine, the CDR3 counts 15 amino acids. The entry retains the CDR3 DNA only, 45 bases that are in frame from base 1. The V end gives up 5 bases and the J end 4 bases, leaving 12 bases in the junction not matched to a gene. In total, around 600 healthy bone marrow donors made up the cohort. At the time of sampling, all cohort members were nominally healthy, though unrecorded immune exposures were likely present. The donor tested CMV seropositive, placing the donor among the approximately 290 seropositive members of the cohort. Every donor gave a peripheral blood sample, and the peripheral blood mononuclear cells from that sample were used for TCR beta sequencing. Genomic DNA was extracted from the blood cell samples with the Qiagen DNeasy Blood Extraction Kit. Notes on this clone: Its binding antigen is unknown.

This TCR derives from a woman aged 40 to 50 in good health and CMV-seropositive. The chain is encoded by TRBV30 joined to TRBJ2-5; TRBD2 aligns with 8 central bases. Specimen: PBMCs. This receptor has the CDR3 CAWGTGGGNTETQYF. The nucleotides read TGTGCCTGGGGGACCGGCGGGGGGAACACAGAGACCCAGTACTTC.